This paragraph reports one T cell receptor beta chain. Its antigen target is currently unknown. Per-base qualities were not stored, and no clone one base away is much larger. Another Seattle source contributed samples from volunteer blood donors who had recovered from COVID-19. Collaborating institutions collected whole blood in K2EDTA tubes following their own protocols. For TCRbeta analysis, collaborator samples were shipped as frozen whole blood, as isolated PBMCs, or as DNA extracted from either sample type. TCRbeta CDR3 regions were amplified from genomic DNA by means of the immunoSEQ Assay, a bias-controlled multiplex PCR. Per the original workflow: The number of nucleated cells in each sample was estimated from the amplification of reference gene primers within the assay. Sequence reads were collapsed and filtered to measure the absolute abundance of every unique TCRbeta CDR3 rearrangement. Productive Simpson clonality was computed per sample as the square root of Simpson's diversity index over productive rearrangements. TCRdb holds this immuneACCESS table with in-frame rearrangements only. Some clones are missing; in checked studies, unresolved V genes explain under half, and the rest has no known cause. V and J calls and clone size are those listed in that table; D and trimming were worked out from the DNA. Present in this sample are around 320,000 clones, about 91% of which were seen just once. The ten biggest clones cover roughly 6.9% of the sample.

The sample is drawn from a study of blood T cell repertoires in COVID-19 (dated by TCRdb to 2020 to 2021). Notes on the research overall: The collaborator samples originated in the United States, Italy and Spain and spanned the acute and convalescent phases of COVID-19. The dataset comprised deeply sampled blood TCRbeta repertoires from subjects exposed to, actively infected with, or recovered from COVID-19. Samples were obtained from the ongoing ImmuneRACE study (first 160 participants) and from some 1,300 subjects provided by 6 global collaborators. Nearly every sample came with metadata listing a de-identified subject ID, COVID-19 status, age in years and sex. Where available, HLA class I and class II types were obtained from metadata supplied by the sample provider rather than from assay-based typing. The prospective study material was composed of cDNA or gDNA derived from T cells, B-cell-depleted T cells, or PBMCs. The repertoires were released in a freely available public database intended as a resource for research on the immune response to SARS-CoV-2.

On the study overall, not on this receptor specifically: The amount of clinical and demographic metadata varied by source and participant and was provided uncurated.

Trimming takes 4 bases from V and 4 bases from J, and the germline ends sit 16 bases apart. As encoded in the germline V gene, CDR1 is MDHEN while CDR2 is SYDVKM. The CDR3, cysteine through phenylalanine, is 15 amino acids long. Of the read, only the CDR3 DNA is kept; its 45 bases are in frame from base 1. Source material: peripheral blood. The TCR originated in a woman aged 25-40 years who had recovered from COVID-19. Recombination linked TRBV28 to TRBJ1-1; the D gene is perhaps TRBD1, on 6 matching bases. DNA sequence: TGTGCCAGCAGTTCCCCACTATCAGGGGCCACTGAAGCTTTCTTT. Its translation reads: CASSSPLSGATEAFF. With the portions outside the CDR3 filled from the reference TRBV28 and TRBJ1-1 genes, the complete variable region becomes DVKVTQSSRYLVKRTGEKVFLECVQDMDHENMFWYRQDPGLGLRLIYFSYDVKMKEKGDIPEGYSVSREKKERFSLILESASTNQTSMYLCASSSPLSGATEAFFGQGTRLTVV.